These 21 T cell receptor beta chains were sequenced from one sample in a study of tumor and adjacent non-tumor tissue in lung cancer. The library came from three nested PCR rounds adapted from ARM-PCR protocols. TCRdb re-analysed the multiplex PCR reads in MiXCR, keeping a single row per CDR3 protein. The table records roughly 140,000 distinct CDR3 sequences, roughly 70% of them present only once. This sample's RNA came from whole unsorted tissue. The sequenced sample was lung tumor tissue. The receptors derive from a man in his sixties with small cell lung cancer.

In regard to this clonotype: This is likely a read error, given that the CDR3 carries no conserved phenylalanine or tryptophan at its end. The chain recombines TRBV29-1 with TRBJ2-5; D is unresolved. Germline CDR1 and CDR2: SQVTM and ANQGSEA. Trimming shortened V by 3 bases and J by 4 bases, and 15 bases separated the two germline ends. The CDR3 consists of 14 residues. The CDR3 spells CSVDVPLTGETQYI. DNA of the CDR3: TGCAGCGTTGATGTACCCCTAACGGGAGAGACCCAGTACATC.

This clonotype was detected only a few times. This sequence joins TRBV4-2 and TRBJ1-2; no reliable D call. CDR1 LGHNA and CDR2 YNFKEQ come from the germline V gene. Between the trimmed V and J ends, which lost 2 bases and 0 bases, there was a span of 10 bases. The CDR3 is made up of 15 amino acids. CDR3 region: CASSQNTRANYGYTF. The CDR3 DNA reads TGTGCCAGCAGCCAAAATACGAGGGCTAACTATGGCTACACCTTC.

On this clonotype: This clone may be a read error of a much larger clone one base away. The chain joins TRBV13 to TRBJ2-5; 10 bases align to TRBD1. This CDR3 has 15 amino acids. Per germline, CDR1 PRHDT and CDR2 FYEKMQ (reference sequence). In nucleotides, the CDR3 is TGTGCCAGCACAAGACTGACAGGGGGCGCGGAGACCCAGCACTTC. Its translation is CASTRLTGGAETQHF.

This clonotype was counted at least ten times. The chain employs TRBV29-1 and TRBJ2-5; TRBD2 agrees at 8 bases. The ends lost 5 bases at V and 2 bases at J; junction bases unmatched: 1. CDR1 and CDR2 (germline): SQVTM, ANQGSEA. This CDR3 region has 12 residues. CDR3 protein: CSVPSGQETQYF. Written as DNA, the CDR3 is TGCAGCGTTCCTAGCGGGCAAGAGACCCAGTACTTC.

On this clonotype: Since a much larger clone is just one base distant, this may be a read error. The chain uses TRBV24-1 and TRBJ2-7; D remains unclear. This CDR3 contains 13 residues. V was clipped by 2 bases and J by 3 bases, with 7 bases between them. Germline values: CDR1 KGHDR, CDR2 SFDVKD. CDR3 DNA: TGTGCCACCAGTGATTCATGGGGCTACGAGCAGTACTTC. Residues: CATSDSWGYEQYF.

The V call is TRBV9, the J call TRBJ2-5; D remains unclear. The CDR3 contains 13 residues. Trimming cost V 4 bases and J 5 bases, with 12 bases left between them. From germline, CDR1 is SGDLS and CDR2 YYNGEE. In DNA, the CDR3 is TGTGCCAGCAGCTCAGACCCCGGGGAGACCCAGTACTTC. This codes for CASSSDPGETQYF.

Note on this clonotype: A much larger clone differs by one base, so this may be a read error. J is TRBJ1-2 and V is TRBV29-1; D is undetermined. The V and J ends lost 2 bases and 2 bases respectively, with 9 bases between them. CDR1 SQVTM and CDR2 ANQGSEA come from the germline V gene. This CDR3 has 13 residues. CDR3 sequence reads: CSVEITVNYGYTF. CDR3 sequence (DNA): TGCAGCGTTGAAATAACTGTCAACTATGGCTACACCTTC.

This clonotype was observed a single time. The V call is TRBV4-1, the J call TRBJ2-3, with 7 bases matching TRBD2. Germline V gene data show CDR1 as MGHRA and CDR2 as YSYEKL. The CDR3 totals 15 residues. The V and J ends lost 7 bases and 2 bases, in that order; junction bases with no gene match: 9. The CDR3 reads CASIQGAGFTDTQYF. The DNA of the CDR3 is TGCGCCAGCATCCAGGGAGCGGGGTTCACAGATACGCAGTATTTT.

This chain links TRBV7-8 with TRBJ1-2, with 9 positions matching TRBD1. CDR1 is SGHVS and CDR2 is FQNEAQ in the germline V gene. This CDR3 contains 15 residues. After removal of 8 bases from V and 13 bases from J, the junction contained 20 bases not matched to a gene. The CDR3 DNA sequence: TGTGCCAGCGGCTCGGGGACAGGGCAAAACTATGACTGCACCTTC. It encodes CASGSGTGQNYDCTF.

The count of this clonotype is one. The junction and the germline gene differ at one end; a read error may be behind it. The chain combines TRBV4-1 with TRBJ2-1; the match to TRBD2 covers 10 bases. Germline V gene sequence: CDR1 MGHRA, CDR2 YSYEKL. The CDR3 has 17 amino acids. In DNA form, the CDR3 reads TGCGCCAGCGGCCAAGAGGGAGCGGGAGGGGGATACAATGAGCAATTCTTC. Amino acids: CASGQEGAGGGYNEQFF.

A remark on this clonotype: A much larger clone differs by one base, so this may be a read error. The chain recombines TRBV10-3 with TRBJ1-1; D is possibly TRBD1 (5 bases). From germline, CDR1 is ENHRY and CDR2 SYGVKD. There are 17 residues in the CDR3. Trimming removed 2 bases from V and 8 bases from J, with 24 bases in between. The CDR3 loop reads CAISEVIRGLQKREAFF. CDR3 DNA sequence: TGTGCCATCAGTGAGGTTATCCGGGGCCTGCAGAAGCGGGAAGCTTTCTTT.

This clonotype was seen at least ten times. This chain links TRBV5-6 with TRBJ2-5; 7 bases map to TRBD1. This CDR3 spans 13 amino acids. The germline V gene has CDR1 SGHDT and CDR2 YYEEEE. V lost 4 bases to trimming and J lost 3 bases; unmatched junction nucleotides: 3. The CDR3 DNA reads TGTGCCAGCAGCCCCGGGACAGAAGAGACCCAGTACTTC. Encoded protein: CASSPGTEETQYF.

With regard to this clonotype: This may arise from a read error, as a much more abundant clone is one base away. As the CDR3 is not closed by the conserved phenylalanine or tryptophan, this likely results from a read error. The chain uses TRBV20-1 and TRBJ2-3; D is unclear. The CDR3 spans 13 residues. The V gene lost 2 bases and the J gene lost 1 base, with 7 bases spanning the gap. Germline V gives CDR1 DFQATT, CDR2 SNEGSKA (reference sequence). Here the CDR3 reads CSARPSGTDTQYS. In DNA, the CDR3 is TGCAGTGCTAGACCGTCGGGCACAGATACGCAGTATTCT.

This clonotype was seen a single time. An end of the junction does not agree with germline; a read error may underlie this. This chain connects TRBV28 to TRBJ2-1, with D perhaps TRBD1 (5 bases). CDR1 is MDHEN and CDR2 is SYDVKM in the germline V gene. CDR3 length: 14 amino acids. The CDR3 region is CASRAGRGYNEQSF. CDR3 nucleotides: TGTGCCAGCAGAGCAGGGCGAGGCTACAACGAGCAGTCCTTC.

Comment on this clonotype: This likely comes from a read error, as the CDR3 has no conserved phenylalanine or tryptophan at its end. CDR3 sequence: CTSSFVLNNEQFH. The CDR3 nucleotides read TGTACCAGCAGCTTCGTGCTCAACAATGAGCAGTTCCAC. The rearrangement uses TRBV11-2 and TRBJ2-1; D not resolved. The CDR3 loop spans 13 amino acids. CDR1 SGHAT and CDR2 FQNNGV come from the germline V gene.

CDR3 coding DNA: TGTGCCAGCAGGCTTCGGGGAGCGGGGGATTCCTACAATGAGCAGTTCTTC. It encodes CASRLRGAGDSYNEQFF. The chain links TRBV6-1 to TRBJ2-1; 8 positions match TRBD2. The CDR3 contains 17 residues. The V and J ends lost 6 bases and 1 base, in that order; junction bases with no gene match: 11. Germline V gene sequence: CDR1 MNHNS, CDR2 SASEGT.

The rearrangement uses TRBV12-3 or TRBV12-4 and TRBJ2-1; weak D call: TRBD2 (6 bases). The CDR3 sequence is 16 residues long. With 4 bases removed from V and 8 bases from J, the gap between germline ends came to 21 bases. The chain's CDR3 is CASSWRSGSFQYEQFF. The CDR3, as DNA: TGTGCCAGCAGTTGGAGGTCCGGGAGTTTTCAGTATGAGCAGTTCTTC.

In its sample, this clonotype was seen a few times. A much larger clone lies one base from this, so it may be a read error. V usage is TRBV29-1 and J usage is TRBJ2-1, with 7 bases lining up with TRBD1. CDR3 length: 14 amino acids. The germline gives CDR1 SQVTM, CDR2 ANQGSEA. J lost 6 bases, V lost 4 bases, and 9 bases had no gene match. CDR3 DNA sequence: TGCAGCGTTGTCTGGTTGTCAGGGGGCAATGAGCAGTTCTTC. Translation: CSVVWLSGGNEQFF.

J is TRBJ2-7 and V is TRBV6-1, with D hard to call. The CDR3 extends over 14 amino acids. Germline V gene sequence: CDR1 MNHNS, CDR2 SASEGT. V gave up 7 bases and J gave up 3 bases, with 16 bases separating them. The DNA of the CDR3 is TGTGCCAGCATCACCGGCGCCAGCTACTACGAGCAGTACTTC. Its translation: CASITGASYYEQYF.

About this clonotype itself: This CDR3 fails to terminate in the conserved phenylalanine or tryptophan, so it likely reflects a read error. Because the CDR3's place on the DNA is in doubt, the DNA is left out and the CDR3 is given as listed by TCRdb. The rearrangement links TRBV4-1 to TRBJ1-2; TRBD1, the table's D call, lacks a check against the DNA. The CDR3 has 14 residues if both end residues are counted. Germline assignment: CDR1 MGHRA and CDR2 YSYEKL. This chain's CDR3 is CASSQDRNRVGYAI.

This clonotype was detected once. The chain recombines TRBV11-2 with TRBJ2-7; perhaps TRBD2 as D (6 bases). CDR3 length: 13 residues. Germline assignment: CDR1 SGHAT and CDR2 FQNNGV. In DNA, the CDR3 is TGTACCAGCAGCTTGACGGACTATCACGAGAAGTACGTC. This codes for CTSSLTDYHEKYV.